This T cell receptor (beta chain) derives from a study of blood T cell repertoires in COVID-19 (TCRdb year 2020). Describing the broader study: Samples covering the acute and convalescent phases of COVID-19 were provided by collaborators in the United States, Italy and Spain. The material from the prospective study consisted of cDNA or gDNA derived from T cells, B-cell-depleted T cells, or PBMCs. Deeply sampled blood TCRbeta repertoires from subjects exposed to, actively infected with, or recovered from COVID-19 were included in the dataset. The repertoires were released in a freely available public database intended as a resource for research on the immune response to SARS-CoV-2. Samples came from the ongoing ImmuneRACE study (first 160 participants) plus 1,254 subjects from 6 global collaborators. Sample metadata almost always included a de-identified subject ID, COVID-19 status, age in years and sex. Where available, HLA class I and class II types were obtained from metadata supplied by the sample provider rather than from assay-based typing. The investigation overall reported the following: Clinical and demographic metadata were provided uncurated, with the amount varying by source and participant.

The immunoSEQ Assay, a bias-controlled multiplex PCR, was used to amplify TCRbeta CDR3 regions from genomic DNA. Per the original workflow: The number of nucleated cells in each sample was estimated by amplification of reference gene primers within the assay. To quantify the absolute abundance of each unique TCRbeta CDR3 rearrangement, sequence reads were collapsed and filtered. For each sample, productive Simpson clonality was calculated as the square root of Simpson's diversity index across productive rearrangements. Held by TCRdb, this immuneACCESS table contains in-frame sequences only and omits some clones. Under half of the omission traces to an unresolved V gene where checked; the cause of the rest is unknown. Clone size and V and J calls were adopted from that table, with D and trimming inferred from the DNA. The sample records under 300,000 clones, roughly 88% of which are singletons. The ten largest clones capture 3% to 3.5% of the sample.

Participants in the prospective study were aged about 18 to 95 years, lived in over 20 United States geographic areas, and enrolled through a virtual design. In the prospective study, participants were assigned to cohorts based on the clinical history participants reported in a screening survey and a study questionnaire. Exposed participants had been in contact, within 2 weeks of entering the study, with a person who had a PCR-confirmed or clinician-diagnosed case of COVID-19. Mobile phlebotomists in the prospective study collected whole blood, serum and a nasopharyngeal or oropharyngeal swab from every participant. Additional blood draws and questionnaires over an approximately 2-month period could optionally be provided by prospective study participants. Before DNA extraction, prospective study blood samples were shipped either frozen or at room temperature. On this clone itself: This receptor's antigen is unknown. Per-base quality was not reported, and no clone a single base away is much larger than it.

CDR1 and CDR2 were assigned from the germline V gene as SGHTA and FQGTGA. The CDR3 goes from the cysteine to the phenylalanine over 14 residues. The only DNA kept is the CDR3, 42 bases in frame from the first base. V is reduced by 2 bases and J by 6 bases, leaving a spacing of 11 bases between them. This clonotype originated in a woman aged 40 to 50 who had been exposed to COVID-19. The rearrangement combines TRBV7-3 with TRBJ2-1, with a weak D call of TRBD2 (5 bases match). Material for sequencing was PBMCs or T cells enriched from blood (not recorded which). The CDR3 has the sequence CASSLYLARNEQFF. The DNA reads as follows: TGTGCCAGCAGCTTATATCTAGCTCGCAATGAGCAGTTCTTC.